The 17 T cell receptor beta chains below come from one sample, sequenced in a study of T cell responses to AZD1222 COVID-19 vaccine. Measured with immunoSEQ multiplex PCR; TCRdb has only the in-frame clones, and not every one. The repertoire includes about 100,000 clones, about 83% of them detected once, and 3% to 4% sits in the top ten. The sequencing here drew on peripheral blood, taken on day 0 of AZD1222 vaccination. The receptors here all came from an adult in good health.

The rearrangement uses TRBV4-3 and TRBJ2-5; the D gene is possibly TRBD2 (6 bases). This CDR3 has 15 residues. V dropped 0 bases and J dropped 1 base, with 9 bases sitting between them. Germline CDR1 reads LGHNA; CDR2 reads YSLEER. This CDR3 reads CASSQDAGTQETQYF. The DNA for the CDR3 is TGCGCCAGCAGCCAAGATGCGGGGACCCAAGAGACCCAGTACTTC.

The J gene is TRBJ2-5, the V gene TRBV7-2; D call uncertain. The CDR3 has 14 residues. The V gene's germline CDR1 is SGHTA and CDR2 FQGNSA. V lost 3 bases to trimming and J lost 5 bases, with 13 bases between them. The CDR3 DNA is TGTGCCAGCAGCTTTAGCAGCTCTCGGGAGACCCAGTACTTC. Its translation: CASSFSSSRETQYF.

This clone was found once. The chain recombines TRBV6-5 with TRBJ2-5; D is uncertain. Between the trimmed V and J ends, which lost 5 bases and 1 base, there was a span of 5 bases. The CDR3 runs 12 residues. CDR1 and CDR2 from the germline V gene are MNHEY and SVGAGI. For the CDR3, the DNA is TGTGCCAGCAGTAGGAGCCAAGAGACCCAGTACTTC. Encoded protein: CASSRSQETQYF.

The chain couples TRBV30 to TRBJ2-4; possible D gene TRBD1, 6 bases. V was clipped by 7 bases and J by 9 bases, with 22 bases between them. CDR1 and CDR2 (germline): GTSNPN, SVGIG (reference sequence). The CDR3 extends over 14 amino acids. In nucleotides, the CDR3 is TGTGCCTCGAACAAGGCGGACAGCCGAGGCATTCAGTACTTC. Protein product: CASNKADSRGIQYF.

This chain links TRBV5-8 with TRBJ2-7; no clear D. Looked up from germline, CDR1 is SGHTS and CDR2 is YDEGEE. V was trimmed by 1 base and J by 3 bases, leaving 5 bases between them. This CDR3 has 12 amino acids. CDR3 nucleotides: TGTGCCAGCAGCTTGTCGGGCTACGAGCAGTACTTC. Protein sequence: CASSLSGYEQYF.

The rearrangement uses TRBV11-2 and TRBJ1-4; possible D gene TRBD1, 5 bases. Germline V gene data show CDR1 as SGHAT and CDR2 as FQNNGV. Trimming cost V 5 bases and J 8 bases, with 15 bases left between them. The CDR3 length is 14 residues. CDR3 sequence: CASSPRQISEKLFF. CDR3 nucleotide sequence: TGTGCCAGCAGCCCAAGACAGATTTCCGAAAAACTGTTTTTT.

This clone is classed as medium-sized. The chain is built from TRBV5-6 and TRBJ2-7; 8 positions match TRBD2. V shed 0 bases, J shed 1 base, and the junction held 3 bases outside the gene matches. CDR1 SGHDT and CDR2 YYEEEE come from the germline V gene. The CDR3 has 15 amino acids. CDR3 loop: CASSLGGLGSYEQYF. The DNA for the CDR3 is TGTGCCAGCAGCTTGGGGGGACTAGGTTCCTACGAGCAGTACTTC.

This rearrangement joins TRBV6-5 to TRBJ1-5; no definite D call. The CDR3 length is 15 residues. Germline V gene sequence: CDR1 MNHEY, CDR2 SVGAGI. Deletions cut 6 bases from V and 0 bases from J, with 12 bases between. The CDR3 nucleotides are TGTGCCAGCAGGACGGACCTAGCTAGCAATCAGCCCCAGCATTTT. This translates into CASRTDLASNQPQHF.

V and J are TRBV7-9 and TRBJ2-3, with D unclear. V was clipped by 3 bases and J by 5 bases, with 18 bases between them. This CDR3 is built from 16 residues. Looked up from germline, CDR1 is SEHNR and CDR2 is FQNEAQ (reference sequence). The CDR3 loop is CASSLSRQGSIDTQYF. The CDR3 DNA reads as TGTGCCAGCAGCTTGAGTAGGCAAGGGTCGATAGATACGCAGTATTTT. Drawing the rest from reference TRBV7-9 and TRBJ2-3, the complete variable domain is DTGVSQNPRHKITKRGQNVTFRCDPISEHNRLYWYRQTLGQGPEFLTYFQNEAQLEKSRLLSDRFSAERPKGSFSTLEIQRTEQGDSAMYLCASSLSRQGSIDTQYFGPGTRLTVL.

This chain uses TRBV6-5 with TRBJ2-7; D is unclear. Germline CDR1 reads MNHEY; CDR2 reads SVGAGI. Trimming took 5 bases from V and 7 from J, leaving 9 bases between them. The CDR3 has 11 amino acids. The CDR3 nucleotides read TGTGCCAGCAGTAGGGTGGGGGAGCAGTACTTC. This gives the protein CASSRVGEQYF.

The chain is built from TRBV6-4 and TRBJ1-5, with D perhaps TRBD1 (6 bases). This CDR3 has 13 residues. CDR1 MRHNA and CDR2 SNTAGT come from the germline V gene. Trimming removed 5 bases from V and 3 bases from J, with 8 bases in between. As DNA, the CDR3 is TGTGCCAGCAGTAGGACAGTCAATCAGCCCCAGCATTTT. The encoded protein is CASSRTVNQPQHF.

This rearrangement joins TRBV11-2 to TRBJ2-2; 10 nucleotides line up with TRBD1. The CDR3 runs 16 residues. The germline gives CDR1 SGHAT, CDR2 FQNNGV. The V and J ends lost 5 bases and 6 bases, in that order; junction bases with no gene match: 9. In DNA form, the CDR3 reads TGTGCCAGCAGCCTGCCCGGGACAGGGGTTCCCGGGGAGCTGTTTTTT. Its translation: CASSLPGTGVPGELFF. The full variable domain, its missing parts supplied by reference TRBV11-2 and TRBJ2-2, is EAGVAQSPRYKIIEKRQSVAFWCNPISGHATLYWYQQILGQGPKLLIQFQNNGVVDDSQLPKDRFSAERLKGVDSTLKIQPAKLEDSAVYLCASSLPGTGVPGELFFGEGSRLTVL.

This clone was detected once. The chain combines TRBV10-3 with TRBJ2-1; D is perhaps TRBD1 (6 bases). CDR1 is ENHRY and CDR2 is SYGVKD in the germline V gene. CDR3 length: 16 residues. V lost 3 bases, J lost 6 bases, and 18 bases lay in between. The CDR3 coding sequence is TGTGCCATCAGTGAATTCAGGGGAGACAATCCCAATGAGCAGTTCTTC. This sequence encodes CAISEFRGDNPNEQFF.

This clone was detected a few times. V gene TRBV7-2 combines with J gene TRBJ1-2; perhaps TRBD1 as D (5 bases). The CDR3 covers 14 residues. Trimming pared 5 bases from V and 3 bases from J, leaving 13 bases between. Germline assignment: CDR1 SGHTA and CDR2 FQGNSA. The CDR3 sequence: CASSIPPGHYGYTF. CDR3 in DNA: TGTGCCAGCAGCATCCCGCCGGGACACTATGGCTACACCTTC.

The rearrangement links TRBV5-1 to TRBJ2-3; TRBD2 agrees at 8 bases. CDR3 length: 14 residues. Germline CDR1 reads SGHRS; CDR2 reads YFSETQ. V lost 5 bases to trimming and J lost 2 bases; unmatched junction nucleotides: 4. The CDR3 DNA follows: TGCGCCAGCAGGACGGGGGGGCACACAGATACGCAGTATTTT. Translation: CASRTGGHTDTQYF.

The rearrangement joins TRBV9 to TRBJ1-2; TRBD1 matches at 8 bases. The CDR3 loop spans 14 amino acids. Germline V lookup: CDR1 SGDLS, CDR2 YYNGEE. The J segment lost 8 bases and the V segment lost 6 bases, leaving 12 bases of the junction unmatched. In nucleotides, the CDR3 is TGTGCCAGCACCGTTGGACAGGGCTTGGGGGGCTACACCTTC. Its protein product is CASTVGQGLGGYTF. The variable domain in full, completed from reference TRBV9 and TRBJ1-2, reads DSGVTQTPKHLITATGQRVTLRCSPRSGDLSVYWYQQSLDQGLQFLIQYYNGEERAKGNILERFSAQQFPDLHSELNLSSLELGDSALYFCASTVGQGLGGYTFGSGTRLTVV.

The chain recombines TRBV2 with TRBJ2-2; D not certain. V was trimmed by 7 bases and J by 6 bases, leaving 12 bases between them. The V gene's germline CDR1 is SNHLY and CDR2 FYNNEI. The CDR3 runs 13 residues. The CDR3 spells CASKDGEAGELFF. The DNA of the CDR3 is TGTGCCAGCAAGGACGGAGAAGCCGGGGAGCTGTTTTTT.